The present entry profiles one T cell receptor (beta chain) with its context. This table comes from immunoSEQ multiplex PCR, and its TCRdb copy is limited to in-frame clones, with some not included. The table shows about 1.1 million clones, with roughly 77% occurring only once. This CDR3 is built from 15 residues. Germline CDR1 is SGHTA and CDR2 is FQGNSA. J was trimmed by 2 bases and V by 5 bases; bases with no gene match: 6. This record comes from a study of shared clonotypes between healthy human individuals. The J gene is TRBJ2-3, the V gene TRBV7-2, with TRBD1 matching 8 bases. The sequence derives from a man between 18 and 35 years old in good health. Some clones in this sample may be carry-over from other donors' samples. What was sequenced was memory CD4+ T cells from PBMCs. Subset defined: CD45RA-negative fraction. The CDR3, as DNA: TGTGCCAGCAGCGCAAGGACAGGGAACACAGATACGCAGTATTTT. Its protein product is CASSARTGNTDTQYF.